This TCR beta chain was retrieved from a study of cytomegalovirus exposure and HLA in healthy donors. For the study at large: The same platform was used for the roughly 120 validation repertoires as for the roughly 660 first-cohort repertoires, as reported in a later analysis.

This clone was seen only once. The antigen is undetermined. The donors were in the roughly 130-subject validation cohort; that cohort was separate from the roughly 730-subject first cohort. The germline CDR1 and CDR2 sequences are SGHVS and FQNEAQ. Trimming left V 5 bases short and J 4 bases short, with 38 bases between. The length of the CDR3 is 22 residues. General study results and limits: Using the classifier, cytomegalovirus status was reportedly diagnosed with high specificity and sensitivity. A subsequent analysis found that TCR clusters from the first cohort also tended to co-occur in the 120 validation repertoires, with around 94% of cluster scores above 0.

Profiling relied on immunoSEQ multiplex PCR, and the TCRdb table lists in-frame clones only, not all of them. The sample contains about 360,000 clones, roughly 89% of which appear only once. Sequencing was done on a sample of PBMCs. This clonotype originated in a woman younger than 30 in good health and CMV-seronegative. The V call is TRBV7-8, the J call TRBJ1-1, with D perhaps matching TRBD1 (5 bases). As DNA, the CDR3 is TGTGCCAGCAGCCTAGGCCTAGGGAAGTTAGGGTTGCGGGGCCTGGGGTCCACTGAAGCTTTCTTT. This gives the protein CASSLGLGKLGLRGLGSTEAFF.